The sequence of this T cell receptor (beta chain) was determined in a study of cytomegalovirus exposure and HLA in healthy donors. Overall study results and limits: CMV antigen specificity was confirmed in vitro for a few CMV-associated chains.

Germline trimming cut 3 bases from V and 2 bases from J; bases unmatched to any gene: 12. The CDR3 has 16 residues. Germline-derived CDR1 and CDR2 are SQVTM and ANQGSEA. From the 120-subject validation cohort, which was separate from the approximately 670-subject first cohort, the donors were drawn. On this clone itself: Antigen unknown.

Produced via immunoSEQ multiplex PCR; TCRdb's table is partial and in-frame only. The sample contains fewer than 250,000 clones, over 75% of which appear only once. The rearrangement uses TRBV29-1 and TRBJ1-2; 7 nucleotides agree with TRBD1. Sequences were obtained from PBMCs. The receptor was derived from a woman aged 18 to 35 in good health and CMV-seropositive. The CDR3 spells CSVDPGTERLNYGYTF. The DNA of the CDR3 is TGCAGCGTTGACCCTGGGACAGAAAGATTAAACTATGGCTACACCTTC.